Each of the 29 T cell receptor beta chains below was sequenced from the same sample in a study of molecular identifiers for immune sequencing clone quantification. TCRdb processed the PCR reads anew with MiXCR; each CDR3 protein has one entry. The repertoire holds 60,000 to 70,000 distinct CDR3 sequences, with around a sixth as singletons. Sequencing used naive CD8+ T cells from blood, with Jurkat cell RNA spiked in. Subset defined: FACS-sorted CD8+CD4-CCR7+CD45RA+ naive T cells. The source is a human donor in good health. Some libraries in this study had Jurkat cell RNA spiked in.

The J gene is TRBJ2-7, the V gene TRBV27; no firm D call. The germline V gene has CDR1 MNHEY and CDR2 SMNVEV (reference sequence). CDR3 length: 15 residues. V shed 8 bases and J shed 2 bases, with 19 bases lying between them. The CDR3 DNA reads as TGTGCCAGCCGTTCTCCGAGAAACGTAGCCTACGAGCAGTACTTC. Its protein product is CASRSPRNVAYEQYF.

This clonotype was counted a few times. The V call is TRBV7-9, the J call TRBJ1-1, with D unresolved. Germline values: CDR1 SEHNR, CDR2 FQNEAQ (reference sequence). Trimming stripped 5 bases from V and 2 bases from J, with 3 bases between. This CDR3 comprises 11 residues. As DNA, the CDR3 is TGTGCCAGCAGCACCAACACTGAAGCTTTCTTT. This codes for CASSTNTEAFF.

This clonotype was observed at least ten times. V is TRBV12-5 and J is TRBJ1-2; unclear D gene. This CDR3 region has 16 residues. V lost 6 bases and J lost 5, with 22 bases in between. Germline loops: CDR1 LGHNT, CDR2 FRNRAP. The CDR3 DNA sequence: TGTGCTAGTGGGGTGAACCTCAAAATGACGGGATATGGCTACACCTTC. Protein product: CASGVNLKMTGYGYTF. Drawing the rest from reference TRBV12-5 and TRBJ1-2, the complete variable domain is DARVTQTPRHKVTEMGQEVTMRCQPILGHNTVFWYRQTMMQGLELLAYFRNRAPLDDSGMPKDRFSAEMPDATLATLKIQPSEPRDSAVYFCASGVNLKMTGYGYTFGSGTRLTVV.

This clonotype was recorded at least ten times. The chain is built from TRBV9 and TRBJ2-7; TRBD1 might be the D (6 bases). The CDR3 is 12 amino acids. CDR1 and CDR2 (germline): SGDLS, YYNGEE. V lost 4 bases, J lost 4 bases, and 9 bases lay in between. CDR3 loop: CASSSQGYEQYF. CDR3 DNA sequence: TGTGCCAGCAGCTCTCAGGGGTACGAGCAGTACTTC. Variable domain in full (rest from reference TRBV9 and TRBJ2-7): DSGVTQTPKHLITATGQRVTLRCSPRSGDLSVYWYQQSLDQGLQFLIQYYNGEERAKGNILERFSAQQFPDLHSELNLSSLELGDSALYFCASSSQGYEQYFGPGTRLTVT.

The sample holds a few counts of this clonotype. The chain is built from TRBV19 and TRBJ1-1; D gene ambiguous. Trimming stripped 1 base from V and 0 bases from J, with 6 bases between. Germline V gene lookup returns CDR1 LNHDA and CDR2 SQIVND (reference sequence). The CDR3 runs to 14 residues. The CDR3 protein is CASSIVDLNTEAFF. CDR3 bases: TGTGCCAGTAGTATAGTCGACCTGAACACTGAAGCTTTCTTT.

This clonotype was found many times. CDR3: CASSQGVSNTDTQYF. In nucleotides, the CDR3 is TGTGCCAGCAGCCAAGGAGTGTCGAACACAGATACGCAGTATTTT. V usage is TRBV3-1 and J usage is TRBJ2-3, with no clear D. This CDR3 is built from 15 residues. V gave up 1 base and J gave up 2 bases, with 10 bases separating them. CDR1 and CDR2 (germline): LGHDT, YNNKEL (reference sequence).

This clonotype was seen more than once but under ten times. The chain has TRBV28 and TRBJ2-1; D is perhaps TRBD2 (5 bases). This CDR3 spans 15 amino acids. Germline V lookup: CDR1 MDHEN, CDR2 SYDVKM. V was cut by 6 bases and J by 8 bases, with 20 bases left in between. The CDR3 DNA is TGTGCCAGCAGCCCGCCCGGAATAGGAGGCGATGAGCAGTTCTTC. It specifies CASSPPGIGGDEQFF.

This clonotype came up a few times. This chain uses TRBV20-1 with TRBJ2-1; D not resolved. Germline lookup yields CDR1 DFQATT and CDR2 SNEGSKA (reference sequence). Trimming removed 0 bases from V and 6 bases from J, with 18 bases in between. The CDR3 spans 16 residues. The CDR3 loop is CSARDPTTASANEQFF. The CDR3 DNA follows: TGCAGTGCTAGAGACCCTACCACGGCTAGTGCCAATGAGCAGTTCTTC.

About this clonotype: One base away lies a much larger clone, so this may be a sequencing read error. This chain joins TRBV2 and TRBJ1-5, with 7 bases matching TRBD1. The germline gives CDR1 SNHLY, CDR2 FYNNEI. This CDR3 spans 15 amino acids. CDR3 protein: CASSLTGELNQPPHF. Here the CDR3 DNA reads TGTGCCAGCAGTTTAACAGGGGAACTGAATCAGCCCCCGCATTTT.

This clonotype was observed many times. The chain uses TRBV6-2 or TRBV6-3 and TRBJ2-1, with D unresolved. The CDR3 length is 11 residues. Germline V gene sequence: CDR1 MNHEY, CDR2 SVGEGT. V shed 5 bases and J shed 5 bases, with 4 bases lying between them. The CDR3: CASSTNNEQFF. In nucleotides, the CDR3 is TGTGCCAGCAGTACTAACAATGAGCAGTTCTTC.

Many counts were recorded for this clonotype. At one of its ends the junction is not consistent with the germline gene, which may arise from a read error. The chain combines TRBV6-6 with TRBJ1-2; perhaps TRBD1 as D (5 bases). The germline V gene has CDR1 MNHNY and CDR2 SVGAGI (reference sequence). The CDR3 covers 12 residues. CDR3 loop: CASSYPREVVVF. The CDR3 coding sequence is TGTGCCAGCAGTTACCCCAGGGAGGTGGTCGTATTC.

The table lists this clonotype with many counts. V is TRBV12-3 or TRBV12-4 and J is TRBJ2-7; D unclear. The CDR3 is 13 amino acids. The germline V and J ends were trimmed by 2 bases and 5 bases, with 10 bases remaining between them. The CDR3 sequence: CASSLKAADEQYF. CDR3 nucleotide sequence: TGTGCCAGCAGTTTAAAAGCTGCTGACGAGCAGTACTTC.

This clonotype occurred many times. This chain connects TRBV6-2 or TRBV6-3 to TRBJ2-1, with 8 bases matching TRBD2. There are 14 residues in the CDR3. Germline V gene lookup returns CDR1 MNHEY and CDR2 SVGEGT. V was pared by 6 bases and J by 4 bases, with 5 bases of the junction left unmatched. The CDR3 region is CASRPGLGYNEQFF. The DNA for the CDR3 is TGTGCCAGCAGACCGGGACTAGGATACAATGAGCAGTTCTTC.

This clonotype was seen ten or more times. The chain combines TRBV5-6 with TRBJ2-3, with TRBD1 matching 9 bases. Germline CDR1 reads SGHDT; CDR2 reads YYEEEE. J lost 1 base, V lost 5 bases, and 17 bases had no gene match. The CDR3 covers 19 residues. CDR3 sequence: CASREQGAVFSSRTDTQYF. CDR3 DNA sequence: TGTGCCAGCAGAGAACAGGGGGCCGTCTTCTCTTCTCGCACAGATACGCAGTATTTT.

This clonotype was seen at least ten times. The chain combines TRBV4-2 with TRBJ2-3; the match to TRBD1 covers 9 bases. The CDR3 covers 14 residues. Germline values: CDR1 LGHNA, CDR2 YNFKEQ. Unmatched junction bases numbered 3, after V lost 4 bases and J lost 4 bases. The CDR3 sequence is CASSRGTGPDTQYF. CDR3 sequence (DNA): TGTGCCAGCAGCCGTGGGACAGGGCCAGATACGCAGTATTTT.

This clonotype was seen repeatedly, ten times or more. The chain joins TRBV25-1 to TRBJ2-7; D unresolved. CDR3 length: 15 residues. Deletions cut 2 bases from V and 3 bases from J, with 14 bases between. Germline CDR1 and CDR2: MGHDK and SYGVNS. DNA for the CDR3: TGTGCCAGCAGTGAAGCTCGGCTGGCTCACTACGAGCAGTACTTC. Translated: CASSEARLAHYEQYF.

The V and J genes are TRBV25-1 and TRBJ1-4; TRBD1 matches at 8 bases. CDR1 is MGHDK, CDR2 SYGVNS, per germline. Trimming at V came to 7 bases and at J to 0 bases, leaving 22 bases not matched to a gene. This CDR3 spans 21 amino acids. Here the CDR3 reads CASKGAGGSENITTTNEKLFF. CDR3 bases: TGTGCCAGCAAGGGAGCAGGGGGCAGCGAGAACATCACCACAACTAATGAAAAACTGTTTTTT. Supplemented by reference TRBV25-1 and TRBJ1-4, the full variable domain reads EADIYQTPRYLVIGTGKKITLECSQTMGHDKMYWYQQDPGMELHLIHYSYGVNSTEKGDLSSESTVSRIRTEHFPLTLESARPSHTSQYLCASKGAGGSENITTTNEKLFFGSGTQLSVL.

Comment on this clonotype: A much larger clone differs from this one at a single base, so this may be a read error. The rearrangement uses TRBV27 and TRBJ1-6, with 7 bases identical to TRBD1. This CDR3 contains 15 residues. The germline gives CDR1 MNHEY, CDR2 SMNVEV (reference sequence). CDR3 bases: TGTGCCAGCAGTTTATTCGGACAGGCCAATTCACCCCCCCACTTT. Protein sequence: CASSLFGQANSPPHF.

This clonotype was detected ten times or more. The CDR3 DNA is TGCGCCAGCAGTCTCAGGGTAGCGGGAGTATTCGGCACAGATACGCAGTATTTT. Its protein is CASSLRVAGVFGTDTQYF. The genes are TRBV23-1 and TRBJ2-3; 9 bases are a match to TRBD2. TRBV23-1 is assigned to the ORF class and has an uncertain function. With V trimmed by 4 bases and J by 1 base, 12 bases remained unmatched. The CDR3 sequence is 18 residues long.

In its sample, this clonotype was seen once. This may stem from a read error, because a much larger clone lies one nucleotide away. The V and J genes are TRBV27 and TRBJ2-1; D gene ambiguous. CDR3 size: 14 residues. CDR1 and CDR2 from the germline V gene are MNHEY and SMNVEV (reference sequence). CDR3 nucleotide sequence: TGTGCCTGCAGTTTTCTTCGTTCCTACAATGAGCAGTTCTTC. Translated, it gives CACSFLRSYNEQFF.

This clonotype was detected ten times or more. The rearrangement joins TRBV12-3 or TRBV12-4 to TRBJ1-1; a weak D match, TRBD1 (6 bases). The CDR3 runs 15 residues. The V end lost 5 bases, the J end lost 1 base, and 14 bases lay between the germline ends. The CDR3 loop is CASSPNRAGNTEAFF. In nucleotides, the CDR3 is TGTGCCAGCAGTCCGAACAGGGCGGGGAACACTGAAGCTTTCTTT.

A few counts support this clonotype. The chain employs TRBV7-9 and TRBJ2-7, with TRBD2 matching over 10 bases. The CDR3 covers 15 residues. V dropped 5 bases and J dropped 2; count of bases not matched to a gene: 6. Germline CDR1 is SEHNR and CDR2 is FQNEAQ (reference sequence). CDR3 DNA sequence: TGTGCCAGCAGCACAGGGACTAGCGAGGCCTACGAGCAGTACTTC. This codes for CASSTGTSEAYEQYF.

On this clonotype: A single base separates this from a much larger clone, so it may be a read error. The gene calls are TRBV6-2 or TRBV6-3 and TRBJ1-2; D gene uncertain. Germline V gene sequence: CDR1 MNHEY, CDR2 SVGEGT. The CDR3 contains 15 residues. CDR3 amino acids: CASSLLQSPGYGYAF. CDR3 sequence (DNA): TGTGCCAGCAGTTTACTACAGTCTCCAGGCTATGGCTACGCCTTC.

The chain combines TRBV14 with TRBJ1-2; D gene unclear. Germline loops: CDR1 SGHDN, CDR2 FVKESK. V was shortened by 0 bases and J by 4 bases, with 12 bases between the two germline ends. The CDR3 consists of 15 residues. The CDR3 DNA is TGTGCCAGCAGCCAAGATAGGCTCACTTTCTATGGCTACACCTTC. This gives the protein CASSQDRLTFYGYTF.

With regard to this clonotype: A much larger clone lies a single base off, so this may be a read error. In this CDR3 the conserved last residue, phenylalanine or tryptophan, is missing, so a read error is likely. The chain links TRBV7-9 to TRBJ2-7, with D possibly TRBD1 on 6 matching bases. V was trimmed by 2 bases and J by 6 bases, leaving 17 bases between them. Germline assignment: CDR1 SEHNR and CDR2 FQNEAQ (reference sequence). The CDR3 covers 15 residues. The CDR3 spells CASSLIGGVVGEQYL. DNA of the CDR3: TGTGCCAGCAGCTTAATAGGGGGAGTTGTGGGCGAGCAGTACCTC.

This clonotype was seen a few times. Possible read error: a much larger clone is one base away. This sequence joins TRBV5-1 and TRBJ2-3; 7 bases map to TRBD1. The J call may be wrong; the DNA end is better matched by TRBJ1-5. The length of the CDR3 is 18 residues. CDR1 is SGHRS and CDR2 is YFSETQ in the germline V gene. This CDR3 is CASSFPYHLGGSGNTQHF. The CDR3 coding sequence is TGCGCCAGCAGCTTTCCGTACCATCTAGGGGGCTCGGGTAATACGCAGCATTTT.

In this sample, this clonotype turned up many times. V usage is TRBV28 and J usage is TRBJ2-6; D remains ambiguous. CDR1 and CDR2 from the germline V gene are MDHEN and SYDVKM. CDR3 length: 19 amino acids. V lost 4 bases and J 1 base, leaving 20 bases between the germline ends. The CDR3 region is CASSYPPPSDESGANVLTF. In DNA form, the CDR3 reads TGTGCCAGCAGTTACCCCCCCCCCTCCGATGAATCTGGGGCCAACGTCCTGACTTTC.

The gene calls are TRBV2 and TRBJ1-2; D gene ambiguous. From germline, CDR1 is SNHLY and CDR2 FYNNEI. This CDR3 is built from 14 residues. The germline V and J ends were trimmed by 2 bases and 4 bases, with 11 bases remaining between them. The CDR3 bases are TGTGCCAGCAGTGAAACGGAAACAGTCTATGGCTACACCTTC. Translation gives CASSETETVYGYTF.

In this sample, this clonotype turned up many times. This rearrangement joins TRBV7-9 to TRBJ2-2; a possible D gene is TRBD1 (6 bases). The germline V and J ends were trimmed by 5 bases and 1 base, with 8 bases remaining between them. Germline V CDR1 and CDR2: SEHNR, FQNEAQ (reference sequence). This CDR3 spans 14 amino acids. CDR3 sequence (DNA): TGTGCCAGCAGCCGGACAGAGAACACCGGGGAGCTGTTTTTT. This sequence encodes CASSRTENTGELFF.